A selection of T cell receptor beta chains follows, all from one sample in a study of T-cell reconstitution after alpha-beta-depleted transplantation in children. Using its own MiXCR run on the PCR reads, TCRdb lists one record per CDR3 protein. The table lists about 110,000 distinct CDR3 sequences, under 13% of them singletons, with under 40% in the top ten. The sequencing used PBMCs, collected before TCRalphabeta/CD19-depleted stem cell transplant. The source of these receptors is a boy aged 2-9 years with acute lymphoblastic leukemia, due to receive a stem cell transplant. The CDR3 runs from the conserved cysteine through the conserved F or W. D genes are given only for firm matches. Clone size, where shown, is once, few, many, or a class for clones that have expanded.

>TRBJ2-1|TRBD1|TRBV7-9|many
CASSMGQYYNEQFF
TGTGCCAGCAGCATGGGACAGTACTACAATGAGCAGTTCTTC
>TRBJ2-3|NA|TRBV7-8|many
CASSPNGDTQYF
TGTGCCAGCAGCCCGAATGGGGATACGCAGTATTTT
>TRBJ1-4|TRBD1|TRBV5-1|many
CASSFRDRFEKLFF
TGCGCCAGCAGCTTCCGGGACAGGTTCGAAAAACTGTTTTTT
>TRBJ2-1|TRBD2|TRBV5-5|few
CASSFREGGSAWHEQFF
TGTGCCAGCAGCTTTAGGGAGGGTGGTAGCGCATGGCATGAGCAGTTCTTC
>TRBJ2-4|NA|TRBV5-6|NA
CASSVIGVYIQYF
TGTGCCAGCAGCGTGATCGGGGTATACATTCAGTACTTC
>TRBJ2-7|NA|TRBV5-1|few
CASSPTGNREQYF
TGCGCCAGCAGCCCGACAGGAAACCGGGAGCAGTACTTC
>TRBJ1-1|NA|TRBV5-1|few
CASRGVVERAEAFF
TGCGCCAGCCGAGGGGTGGTTGAGAGGGCTGAAGCTTTCTTT
>TRBJ2-7|NA|TRBV2|NA
CASSEASVREQYF
TGTGCCAGCAGTGAGGCTAGCGTGCGGGAGCAGTACTTC
>TRBJ2-1|NA|TRBV7-2|few
CASTVTGALQFF
TGTGCCAGCACCGTGACCGGGGCCCTTCAGTTCTTC
>TRBJ2-7|TRBD1|TRBV12-3/TRBV12-4|many
CASRPGTVSYEQYF
TGTGCCAGCAGACCCGGGACAGTTTCCTACGAGCAGTACTTC
>TRBJ2-7|NA|TRBV12-1|NA
CASSFEQSQQYF
TGTGCCAGCAGCTTTGAACAGTCCCAGCAGTACTTC
>TRBJ2-5|TRBD2|TRBV5-1|many
CASSLEPSGSETQYF
TGCGCCAGCAGCTTGGAACCTAGCGGGAGTGAGACCCAGTACTTC
>TRBJ2-5|NA|TRBV6-1|many
CASSEDLGRQETQYF
TGTGCCAGCAGTGAAGATTTGGGCAGGCAAGAGACCCAGTACTTC
>TRBJ2-1|TRBD1|TRBV20-1|many
CSAQQGAIREQFF
TGCAGTGCTCAACAGGGGGCGATCAGGGAGCAGTTCTTC
>TRBJ2-1|NA|TRBV12-3/TRBV12-4|many
CASRPTGYYNEQFF
TGTGCCAGCAGACCGACAGGCTACTACAATGAGCAGTTCTTC
>TRBJ2-1|TRBD2|TRBV14|NA
CASSPTSGSRRFF
TGTGCCAGCAGCCCGACTAGCGGGAGCCGAAGGTTCTTC
>TRBJ2-3|TRBD1|TRBV5-1|few
CASTMTGKNTDTQYF
TGCGCCAGCACGATGACAGGGAAAAACACAGATACGCAGTATTTT
>TRBJ2-2|NA|TRBV19|NA
CASRGVQANTGELFF
TGTGCCAGTAGGGGGGTCCAGGCGAACACCGGGGAGCTGTTTTTT
>TRBJ2-1|TRBD2|TRBV6-1|many
CASGTSGSLGQFF
TGTGCCAGCGGGACTAGCGGGAGCCTTGGGCAGTTCTTC
>TRBJ2-1|TRBD2|TRBV12-3/TRBV12-4|NA
CASSLGTSGRPGLSDEQFF
TGTGCCAGCAGCCTTGGGACTAGCGGGAGGCCTGGTTTGTCGGATGAGCAGTTCTTC
>TRBJ2-2|NA|TRBV20-1|many
CSATIRPGRRNTGELFF
TGCAGTGCTACGATTCGTCCGGGCCGAAGAAACACCGGGGAGCTGTTTTTT
>TRBJ2-1|NA|TRBV20-1|NA
CSARPAAKDYDEQFF
TGCAGTGCTAGACCAGCGGCCAAGGACTACGATGAGCAGTTCTTC
>TRBJ1-1|NA|TRBV27|NA
CASSWTSNPRYTEAFF
TGTGCCAGCAGTTGGACGAGTAACCCTCGGTACACTGAAGCTTTCTTT
>TRBJ2-1|TRBD2|TRBV7-7|medium-sized
CASSFFPRGTSGRFHNEQFF
TGTGCCAGCAGCTTTTTCCCCAGGGGGACTAGCGGGCGATTCCACAATGAGCAGTTCTTC
>TRBJ2-1|NA|TRBV5-1|NA
CATSPHPNNEQFF
TGCGCCACCAGCCCACATCCCAACAATGAGCAGTTCTTC
>TRBJ2-7|NA|TRBV7-9|many
CASSRPEAGHEQYF
TGTGCCAGCAGTCGTCCCGAGGCAGGCCACGAGCAGTACTTC
>TRBJ2-7|NA|TRBV5-5|NA
CASSLLTGYEQYF
TGTGCCAGCAGCTTGCTGACAGGATACGAGCAGTACTTC
>TRBJ2-5|NA|TRBV7-2|NA
CASSLYRRPQETQYF
TGTGCCAGCAGCTTATATCGCAGGCCCCAAGAGACCCAGTACTTC
>TRBJ2-2|NA|TRBV5-1|few
CASSLVQGVGELFF
TGCGCCAGCAGCTTGGTTCAGGGAGTCGGGGAGCTGTTTTTT